A single T cell receptor beta chain is shown here with its context. The target antigen is unknown. An Oncomine TCR Beta short-read assay was used to sequence the DNA from cultured CD4+ T cells. Via MiXCR, TCRdb re-called the PCR reads, giving one row per CDR3 protein. Here the sample spans 15,000 to 20,000 distinct CDR3 sequences, about 32% being singletons. Treatment defined: roughly ten-day PBMC culture with coronavirus spike peptide pools or control peptides (ViraFEST assay). The data stem from a study of vaccination and CD4 T cells after COVID-19. This CDR3 region has 15 residues. Germline assignment: CDR1 LNHDA and CDR2 SQIVND (reference sequence). V was pared by 7 bases and J by 4 bases, with 9 bases of the junction left unmatched.

The specimen was cultured CD4+ T cells from blood. V is TRBV19 and J is TRBJ1-4, with 7 bases identical to TRBD1. The TCR sequence derives from a human donor with COVID-19. As DNA, the CDR3 is TGTGCCAGTACCCGCGGACAGGCCTATAATGAAAAACTGTTTTTT. Its protein product is CASTRGQAYNEKLFF.